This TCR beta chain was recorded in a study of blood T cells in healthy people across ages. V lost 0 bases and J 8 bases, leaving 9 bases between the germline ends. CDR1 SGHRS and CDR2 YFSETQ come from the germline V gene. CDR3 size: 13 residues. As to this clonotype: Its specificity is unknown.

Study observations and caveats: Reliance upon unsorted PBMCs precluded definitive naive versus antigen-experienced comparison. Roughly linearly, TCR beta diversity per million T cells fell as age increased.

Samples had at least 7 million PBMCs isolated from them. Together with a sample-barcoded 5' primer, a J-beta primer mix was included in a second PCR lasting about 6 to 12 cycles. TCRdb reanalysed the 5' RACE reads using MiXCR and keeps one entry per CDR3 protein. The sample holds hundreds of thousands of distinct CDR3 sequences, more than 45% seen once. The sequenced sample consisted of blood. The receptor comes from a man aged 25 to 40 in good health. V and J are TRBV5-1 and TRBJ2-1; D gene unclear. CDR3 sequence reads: CASSLEKVDEQFF. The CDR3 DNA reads TGCGCCAGCAGCTTGGAAAAGGTTGATGAGCAGTTCTTC.